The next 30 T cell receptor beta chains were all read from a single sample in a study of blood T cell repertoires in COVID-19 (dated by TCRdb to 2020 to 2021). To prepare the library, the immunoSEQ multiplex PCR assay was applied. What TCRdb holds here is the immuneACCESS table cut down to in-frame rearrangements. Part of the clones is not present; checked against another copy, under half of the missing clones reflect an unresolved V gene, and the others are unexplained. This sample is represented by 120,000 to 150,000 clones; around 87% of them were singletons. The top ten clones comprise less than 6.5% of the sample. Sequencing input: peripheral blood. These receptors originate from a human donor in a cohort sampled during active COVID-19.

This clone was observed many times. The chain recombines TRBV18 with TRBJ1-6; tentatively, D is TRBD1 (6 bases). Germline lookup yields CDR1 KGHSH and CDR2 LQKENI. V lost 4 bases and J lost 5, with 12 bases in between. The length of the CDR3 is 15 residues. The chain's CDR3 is CASSLAGTNNSPLHF. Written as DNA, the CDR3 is TGTGCCAGCTCACTGGCCGGGACAAATAATTCACCCCTCCACTTT. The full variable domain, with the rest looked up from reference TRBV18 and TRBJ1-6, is NAGVMQNPRHLVRRRGQEARLRCSPMKGHSHVYWYRQLPEEGLKFMVYLQKENIIDESGMPKERFSAEFPKEGPSILRIQQVVRGDSAAYFCASSLAGTNNSPLHFGNGTRLTVT.

The CDR3 loop is CASSPAGHQETQYF. The CDR3 nucleotides read TGTGCCAGCAGCCCGGCGGGGCACCAAGAGACCCAGTACTTC. V gene TRBV7-2 combines with J gene TRBJ2-5; TRBD2 is a possible D gene (6 bases). The CDR3 totals 14 residues. V was shortened by 5 bases and J by 0 bases, with 10 bases between the two germline ends. From germline, CDR1 is SGHTA and CDR2 FQGNSA.

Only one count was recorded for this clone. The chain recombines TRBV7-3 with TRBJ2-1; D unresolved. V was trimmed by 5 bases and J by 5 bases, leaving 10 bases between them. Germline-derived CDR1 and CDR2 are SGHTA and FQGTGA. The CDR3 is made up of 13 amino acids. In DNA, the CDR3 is TGTGCCAGCAGCCCTTATAATCACAATGAGCAGTTCTTC. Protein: CASSPYNHNEQFF.

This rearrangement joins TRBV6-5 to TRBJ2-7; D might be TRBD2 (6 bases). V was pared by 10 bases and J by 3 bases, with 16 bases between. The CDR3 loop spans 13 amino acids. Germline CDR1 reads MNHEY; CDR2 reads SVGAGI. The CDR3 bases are TGTGCCAACTCGATGGGGGGTGGCTACGAGCAGTACTTC. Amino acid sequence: CANSMGGGYEQYF.

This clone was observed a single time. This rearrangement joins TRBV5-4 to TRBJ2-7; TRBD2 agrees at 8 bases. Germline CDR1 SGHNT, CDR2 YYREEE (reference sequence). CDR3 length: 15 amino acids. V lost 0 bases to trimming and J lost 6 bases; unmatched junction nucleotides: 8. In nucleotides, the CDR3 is TGTGCCAGCAGCTTGGGGCTAGCGGGTCCCTCCGAGCAGTACTTC. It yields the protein CASSLGLAGPSEQYF.

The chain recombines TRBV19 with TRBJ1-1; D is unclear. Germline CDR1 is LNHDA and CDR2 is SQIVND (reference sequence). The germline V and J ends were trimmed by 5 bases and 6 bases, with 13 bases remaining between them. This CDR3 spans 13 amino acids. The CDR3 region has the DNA TGTGCCAGTAGTTTACGACTCGGCGCTGAAGCTTTCTTT. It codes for CASSLRLGAEAFF.

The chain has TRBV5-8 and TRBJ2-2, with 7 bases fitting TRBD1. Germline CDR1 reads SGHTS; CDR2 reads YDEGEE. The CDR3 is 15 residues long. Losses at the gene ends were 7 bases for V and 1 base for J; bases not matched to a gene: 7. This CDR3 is CASRGRTGNTGELFF. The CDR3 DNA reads TGTGCCAGCCGCGGAAGGACAGGGAACACCGGGGAGCTGTTTTTT. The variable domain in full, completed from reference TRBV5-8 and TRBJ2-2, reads EAGVTQSPTHLIKTRGQQATLRCSPISGHTSVYWYQQALGLGLQFLLWYDEGEERNRGNFPPRFSGRQFPNYSSELNVNALELEDSALYLCASRGRTGNTGELFFGEGSRLTVL.

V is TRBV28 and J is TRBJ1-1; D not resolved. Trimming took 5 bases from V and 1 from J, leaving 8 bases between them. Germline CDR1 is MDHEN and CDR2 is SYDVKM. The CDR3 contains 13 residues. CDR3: CASSGLPNTEAFF. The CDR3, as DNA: TGTGCCAGCAGTGGCCTGCCGAACACTGAAGCTTTCTTT. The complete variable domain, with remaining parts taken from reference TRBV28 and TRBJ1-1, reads DVKVTQSSRYLVKRTGEKVFLECVQDMDHENMFWYRQDPGLGLRLIYFSYDVKMKEKGDIPEGYSVSREKKERFSLILESASTNQTSMYLCASSGLPNTEAFFGQGTRLTVV.

The CDR3 spells CASSQFPLTGRSPLHF. The CDR3 coding sequence is TGTGCCAGCAGCCAATTTCCCCTGACAGGGCGTTCACCCCTCCACTTT. This chain uses TRBV14 with TRBJ1-6; 7 bases are a match to TRBD1. Germline trimming cut 2 bases from V and 9 bases from J; bases unmatched to any gene: 10. The CDR3 runs to 16 residues. CDR1 is SGHDN, CDR2 FVKESK, per germline.

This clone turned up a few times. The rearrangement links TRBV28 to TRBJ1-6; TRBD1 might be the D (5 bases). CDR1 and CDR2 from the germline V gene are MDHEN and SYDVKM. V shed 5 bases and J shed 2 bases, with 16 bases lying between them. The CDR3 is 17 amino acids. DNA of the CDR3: TGTGCCAGCAGTCCGGGGGGAACAGCGGCCTATAATTCACCCCTCCACTTT. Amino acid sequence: CASSPGGTAAYNSPLHF.

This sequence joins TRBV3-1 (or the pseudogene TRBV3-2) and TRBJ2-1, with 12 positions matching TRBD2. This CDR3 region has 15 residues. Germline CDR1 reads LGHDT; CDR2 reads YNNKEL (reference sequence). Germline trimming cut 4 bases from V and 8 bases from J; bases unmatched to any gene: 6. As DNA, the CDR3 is TGTGCCAGCAGCCCCGGGACTAGCGGGTACCATGAGCAGTTCTTC. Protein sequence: CASSPGTSGYHEQFF.

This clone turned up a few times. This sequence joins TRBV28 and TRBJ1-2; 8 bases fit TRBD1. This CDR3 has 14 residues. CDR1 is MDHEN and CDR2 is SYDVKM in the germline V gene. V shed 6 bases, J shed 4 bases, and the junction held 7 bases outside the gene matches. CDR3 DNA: TGTGCCAGCAGGCCCCAGGGGGCGCCCTATGGCTACACCTTC. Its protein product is CASRPQGAPYGYTF.

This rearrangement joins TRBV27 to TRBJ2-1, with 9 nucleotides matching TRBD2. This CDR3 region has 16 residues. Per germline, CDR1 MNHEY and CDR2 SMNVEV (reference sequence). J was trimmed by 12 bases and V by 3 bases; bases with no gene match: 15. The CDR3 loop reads CASSFTGTSNRPGQFF. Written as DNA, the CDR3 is TGTGCCAGCAGTTTCACCGGGACTAGCAACCGTCCAGGGCAGTTCTTC.

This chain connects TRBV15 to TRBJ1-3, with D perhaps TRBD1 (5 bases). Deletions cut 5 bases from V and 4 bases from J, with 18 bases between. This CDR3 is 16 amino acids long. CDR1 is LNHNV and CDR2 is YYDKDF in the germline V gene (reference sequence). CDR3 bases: TGTGCCACCAGCCCCGGTGGGGGAGGGATAGGAAACACCATATATTTT. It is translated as CATSPGGGGIGNTIYF.

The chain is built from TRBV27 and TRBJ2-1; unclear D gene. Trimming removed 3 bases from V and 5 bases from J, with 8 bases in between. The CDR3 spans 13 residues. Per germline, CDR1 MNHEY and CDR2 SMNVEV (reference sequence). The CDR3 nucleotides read TGTGCCAGCAGTTTTCGGTTCCACAATGAGCAGTTCTTC. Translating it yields CASSFRFHNEQFF.

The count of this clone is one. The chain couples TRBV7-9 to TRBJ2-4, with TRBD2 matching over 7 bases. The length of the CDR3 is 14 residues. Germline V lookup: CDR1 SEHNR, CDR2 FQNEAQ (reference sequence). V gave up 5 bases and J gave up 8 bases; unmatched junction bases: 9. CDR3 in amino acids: CASSPTTGRDIQYF. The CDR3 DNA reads TGTGCCAGCAGCCCGACGACGGGGAGGGACATTCAGTACTTC.

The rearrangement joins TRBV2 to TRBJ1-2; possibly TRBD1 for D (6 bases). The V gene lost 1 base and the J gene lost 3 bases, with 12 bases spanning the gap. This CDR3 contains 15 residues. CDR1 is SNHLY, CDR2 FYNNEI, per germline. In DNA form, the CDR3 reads TGTGCCAGCAGTGAAGACCCAGGGGTGGACTATGGCTACACCTTC. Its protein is CASSEDPGVDYGYTF.

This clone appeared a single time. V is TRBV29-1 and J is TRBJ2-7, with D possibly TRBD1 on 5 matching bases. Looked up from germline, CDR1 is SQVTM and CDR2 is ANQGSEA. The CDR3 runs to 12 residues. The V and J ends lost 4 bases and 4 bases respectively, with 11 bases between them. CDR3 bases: TGCAGCGTTGTTTCAGGGCTTTACGAGCAGTACTTC. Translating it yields CSVVSGLYEQYF.

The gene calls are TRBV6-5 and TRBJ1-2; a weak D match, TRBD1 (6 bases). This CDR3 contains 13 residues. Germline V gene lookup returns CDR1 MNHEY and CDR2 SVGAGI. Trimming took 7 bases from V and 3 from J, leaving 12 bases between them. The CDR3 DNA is TGTGCCAGCATGAAGACAGGAGACTATGGCTACACCTTC. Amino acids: CASMKTGDYGYTF.

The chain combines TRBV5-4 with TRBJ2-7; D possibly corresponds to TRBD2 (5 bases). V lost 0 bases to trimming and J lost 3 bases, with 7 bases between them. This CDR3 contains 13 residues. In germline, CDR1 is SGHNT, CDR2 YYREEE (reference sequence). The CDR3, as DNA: TGTGCCAGCAGCTTGGCCGGGATCTACGAGCAGTACTTC. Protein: CASSLAGIYEQYF.

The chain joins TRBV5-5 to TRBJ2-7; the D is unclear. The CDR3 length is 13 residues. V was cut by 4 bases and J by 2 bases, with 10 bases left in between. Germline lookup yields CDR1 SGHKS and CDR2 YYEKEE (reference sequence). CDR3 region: CASSPPTTYEQYF. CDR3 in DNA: TGTGCCAGCAGCCCCCCGACAACCTACGAGCAGTACTTC.

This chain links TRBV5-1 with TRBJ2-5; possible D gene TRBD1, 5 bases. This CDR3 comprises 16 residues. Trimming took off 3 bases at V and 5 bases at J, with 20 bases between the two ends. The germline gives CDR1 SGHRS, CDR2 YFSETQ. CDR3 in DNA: TGCGCCAGCAGCTCCCCGGCGGCAGGGATCGGGGAGACCCAGTACTTC. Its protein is CASSSPAAGIGETQYF.

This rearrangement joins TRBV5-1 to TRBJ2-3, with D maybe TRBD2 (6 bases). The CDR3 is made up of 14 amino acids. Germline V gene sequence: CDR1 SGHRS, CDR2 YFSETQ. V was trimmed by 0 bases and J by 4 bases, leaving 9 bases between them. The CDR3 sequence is CASSLDWEADTQYF. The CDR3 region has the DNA TGCGCCAGCAGCTTGGATTGGGAGGCAGATACGCAGTATTTT. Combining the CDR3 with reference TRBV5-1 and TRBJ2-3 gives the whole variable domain KAGVTQTPRYLIKTRGQQVTLSCSPISGHRSVSWYQQTPGQGLQFLFEYFSETQRNKGNFPGRFSGRQFSNSRSEMNVSTLELGDSALYLCASSLDWEADTQYFGPGTRLTVL.

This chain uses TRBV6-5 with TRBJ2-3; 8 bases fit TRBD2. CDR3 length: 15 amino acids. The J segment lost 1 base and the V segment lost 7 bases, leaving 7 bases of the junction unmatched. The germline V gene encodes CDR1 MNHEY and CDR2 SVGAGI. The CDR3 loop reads CASNPRAGGTDTQYF. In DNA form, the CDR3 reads TGTGCCAGCAACCCACGAGCGGGGGGCACAGATACGCAGTATTTT.

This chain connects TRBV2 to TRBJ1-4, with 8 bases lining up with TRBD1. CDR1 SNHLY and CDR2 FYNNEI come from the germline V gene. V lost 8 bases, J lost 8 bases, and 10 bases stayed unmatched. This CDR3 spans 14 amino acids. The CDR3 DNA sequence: TGTGCCAGCCAACCTACAGGGGGAGGGGAAAAACTGTTTTTT. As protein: CASQPTGGGEKLFF.

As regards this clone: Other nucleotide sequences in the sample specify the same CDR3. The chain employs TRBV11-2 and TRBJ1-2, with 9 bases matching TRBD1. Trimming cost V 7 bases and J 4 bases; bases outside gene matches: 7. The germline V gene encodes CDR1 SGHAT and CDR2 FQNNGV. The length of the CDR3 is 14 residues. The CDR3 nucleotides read TGTGCCAGCAAGGAACAGGGGGCTGCCTATGGCTACACCTTC. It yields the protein CASKEQGAAYGYTF.

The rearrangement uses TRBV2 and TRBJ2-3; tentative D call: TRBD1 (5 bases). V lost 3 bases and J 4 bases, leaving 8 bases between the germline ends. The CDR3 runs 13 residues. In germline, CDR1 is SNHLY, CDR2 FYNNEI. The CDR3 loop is CASSDRRADTQYF. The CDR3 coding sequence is TGTGCCAGCAGTGACCGCAGGGCAGATACGCAGTATTTT.

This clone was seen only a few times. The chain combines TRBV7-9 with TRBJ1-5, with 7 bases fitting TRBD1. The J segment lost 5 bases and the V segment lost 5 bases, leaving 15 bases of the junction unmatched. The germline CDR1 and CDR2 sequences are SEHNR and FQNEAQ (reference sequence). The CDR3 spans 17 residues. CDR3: CASSLTPTGQADQPQHF. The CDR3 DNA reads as TGTGCCAGCAGCCTGACTCCCACCGGACAGGCCGATCAGCCCCAGCATTTT.

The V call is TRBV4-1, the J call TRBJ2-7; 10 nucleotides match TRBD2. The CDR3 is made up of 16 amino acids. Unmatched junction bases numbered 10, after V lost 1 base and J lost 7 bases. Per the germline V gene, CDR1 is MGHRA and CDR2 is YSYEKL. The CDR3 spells CASSQVASGSMGEQYF. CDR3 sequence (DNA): TGCGCCAGCAGCCAAGTAGCTAGCGGGAGTATGGGGGAGCAGTACTTC.

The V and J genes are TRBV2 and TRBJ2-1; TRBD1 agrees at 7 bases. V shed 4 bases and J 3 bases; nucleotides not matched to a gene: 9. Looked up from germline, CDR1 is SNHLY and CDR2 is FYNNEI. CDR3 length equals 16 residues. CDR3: CASSGGATGNYNEQFF. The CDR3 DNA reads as TGTGCCAGCAGTGGAGGGGCGACAGGGAACTACAATGAGCAGTTCTTC.